A selection of T cell receptor beta chains follows, all from one sample in a study of T-cell reconstitution after alpha-beta-depleted transplantation in children. MiXCR, run by TCRdb on the PCR reads, gives a single entry per CDR3 protein. The sample shows a few hundred thousand distinct CDR3 sequences, roughly 12% of them seen only once. Sequenced material: peripheral blood, taken 180 days after TCRalphabeta/CD19-depleted stem cell transplant. These receptors all stem from a male patient aged 2-9 years who had a stem cell transplant for chronic granulomatous disease, so the T cells may come from the graft donor. The CDR3 runs from the conserved cysteine through the conserved F or W. D genes are given only for firm matches. The size of a clone is reported for some rows only, either as once, few or many, or as a class for expanded clones.

TRBJ2-2 | TRBV3-1 | . | many | CASSHTGRSDTGELFF | TGTGCCAGCAGCCACACAGGGAGGTCGGACACCGGGGAGCTGTTTTTT
TRBJ2-1 | TRBV15 | TRBD2 | many | CATSSLAGAREQFF | TGTGCCACCAGCAGCCTAGCGGGGGCGCGTGAGCAGTTCTTC
TRBJ2-1 | TRBV29-1 | . | few | CSVRAAHEQFF | TGCAGCGTTCGGGCGGCACATGAGCAGTTCTTC
TRBJ1-2 | TRBV7-2 | . | many | CASSRLTVDYGYTF | TGTGCCAGCAGCCGCCTGACAGTTGACTATGGCTACACCTTC
TRBJ2-5 | TRBV4-3 | TRBD2 | many | CASSQDSGGPPETQYF | TGCGCCAGCAGCCAAGATAGCGGGGGCCCCCCGGAGACCCAGTACTTC
TRBJ1-3 | TRBV12-3/TRBV12-4 | . | few | CASTRTSSGNTIYF | TGTGCCAGCACTCGGACCTCCTCTGGAAACACCATATATTTT
TRBJ2-2 | TRBV12-3/TRBV12-4 | . | many | CATSFNLAENTGELFF | TGTGCCACCAGCTTTAACCTAGCCGAGAACACCGGGGAGCTGTTTTTT
TRBJ2-6 | TRBV29-1 | . | many | CSVDARGNSGANVLTF | TGCAGCGTTGATGCCCGGGGGAACTCTGGGGCCAACGTCCTGACTTTC
TRBJ2-7 | TRBV7-2 | . | . | CASSFDRGSYEQYF | TGTGCCAGCAGCTTTGATCGGGGCTCCTACGAGCAGTACTTC
TRBJ2-3 | TRBV6-1 | TRBD1 | many | CASRGGQGDTQYF | TGTGCCAGCAGGGGGGGACAGGGCGATACGCAGTATTTT
TRBJ1-5 | TRBV27 | TRBD1 | many | CASSPRQGSNQPQHF | TGTGCCAGCAGTCCACGACAGGGAAGCAATCAGCCCCAGCATTTT
TRBJ2-1 | TRBV20-1 | . | many | CSASGAASSYNEQFF | TGCAGTGCTAGTGGGGCGGCTTCCTCCTACAATGAGCAGTTCTTC
TRBJ2-1 | TRBV29-1 | TRBD1 | many | CSVPRGSSYNEQFF | TGCAGCGTGCCCAGGGGGTCTTCCTACAATGAGCAGTTCTTC
TRBJ2-2 | TRBV4-2 | . | many | CASSQDVESRAGELFF | TGTGCCAGCAGCCAAGATGTGGAAAGCAGGGCCGGGGAGCTGTTTTTT
TRBJ2-1 | TRBV18 | TRBD1 | many | CASSKRDRGNEQFF | TGTGCCAGCTCAAAACGGGACAGGGGTAATGAGCAGTTCTTC
TRBJ2-3 | TRBV14 | . | . | CASSQERMGSTDTQYF | TGTGCCAGCAGCCAAGAGCGGATGGGTAGCACAGATACGCAGTATTTT
TRBJ1-3 | TRBV24-1 | . | many | CATPKRTSPGNTIYF | TGTGCCACCCCAAAGAGGACATCACCTGGAAACACCATATATTTT
TRBJ2-3 | TRBV9 | . | many | CASSVTGSTDTQYF | TGTGCCAGCAGCGTAACAGGGAGCACAGATACGCAGTATTTT
TRBJ2-2 | TRBV12-3/TRBV12-4 | TRBD1 | many | CASSSWTGTGELFF | TGTGCCAGCAGTTCGTGGACAGGGACCGGGGAGCTGTTTTTT
TRBJ2-7 | TRBV7-6 | TRBD2 | once | CASSFPLAGINEQYF | TGTGCCAGCAGCTTCCCCCTAGCGGGAATCAACGAGCAGTACTTC
TRBJ2-3 | TRBV18 | . | few | CASSPIRGEADTQYF | TGTGCCAGCTCACCTATCAGGGGAGAGGCAGATACGCAGTATTTT
TRBJ1-2 | TRBV18 | . | . | CASSLPGTVNYGYTF | TGTGCCAGCTCACTACCCGGGACCGTTAACTATGGCTACACCTTC
TRBJ2-1 | TRBV12-3/TRBV12-4 | . | many | CASSPQRRTGEQFF | TGTGCCAGCAGTCCTCAGCGCCGAACTGGTGAGCAGTTCTTC
TRBJ2-2 | TRBV27 | . | many | CASSLKDDTGELFF | TGTGCCAGCAGTTTAAAGGACGACACCGGGGAGCTGTTTTTT
TRBJ2-5 | TRBV29-1 | . | many | CSVDGGGSAWGQETQYF | TGCAGCGTTGACGGAGGTGGCAGTGCGTGGGGCCAAGAGACCCAGTACTTC
TRBJ2-1 | TRBV5-1 | TRBD2 | many | CASSSSGSSYNEQFF | TGCGCCAGCAGCTCCAGCGGGAGTTCCTACAATGAGCAGTTCTTC
TRBJ2-7 | TRBV2 | TRBD1 | many | CASARDRAAYEQYF | TGTGCCAGCGCCCGGGACAGGGCGGCCTACGAGCAGTACTTC
TRBJ2-1 | TRBV7-9 | TRBD2 | many | CASSLPLAGDDNEQFF | TGTGCCAGCAGCTTACCGCTAGCGGGAGATGACAATGAGCAGTTCTTC
TRBJ2-5 | TRBV6-1 | . | many | CASSDIGNRGGTQYF | TGTGCCAGCAGTGATATCGGGAACCGGGGAGGGACCCAGTACTTC